The present entry profiles one T cell receptor beta chain with its context. These data come from a study of OX40 agonist ivuxolimab in advanced cancers. At the level of the study: Anti-PD-1, anti-PD-L1 or anti-CTLA-4 therapy given earlier was allowed, and 40% had some.

Here immunoSEQ multiplex PCR was the method, and the copy in TCRdb shows in-frame clones only, minus some. The sample lists tens of thousands of clones; around 80% were seen once. The source material was CD4+ or CD8+ T cells sorted from blood, sampled in a trial of the OX40 agonist ivuxolimab. The sequence came from an adult with an advanced solid tumor such as melanoma, head and neck, liver or kidney cancer.

The CDR3 is CASSRLPSSYNEQFF. The CDR3 DNA reads as TGCGCCAGCAGCCGCCTTCCTAGCTCCTACAATGAGCAGTTCTTC. This rearrangement joins TRBV4-1 to TRBJ2-1; no definite D call. Trimming removed 4 bases from V and 0 bases from J, with 10 bases in between. Per the germline V gene, CDR1 is MGHRA and CDR2 is YSYEKL. The CDR3 loop spans 15 amino acids.